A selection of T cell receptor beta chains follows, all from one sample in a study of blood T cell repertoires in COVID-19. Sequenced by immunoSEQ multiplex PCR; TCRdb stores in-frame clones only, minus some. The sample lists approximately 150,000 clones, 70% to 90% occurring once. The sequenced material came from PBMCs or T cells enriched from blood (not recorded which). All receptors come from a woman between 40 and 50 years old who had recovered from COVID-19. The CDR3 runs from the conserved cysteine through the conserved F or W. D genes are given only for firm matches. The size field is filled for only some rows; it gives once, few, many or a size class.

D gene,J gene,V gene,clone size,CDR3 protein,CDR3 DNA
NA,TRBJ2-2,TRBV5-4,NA,CASSSSGGGELFF,TGTGCCAGCAGCTCATCCGGGGGCGGGGAGCTGTTTTTT
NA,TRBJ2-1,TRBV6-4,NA,CASGQGGGEQFF,TGTGCCAGCGGGCAAGGGGGTGGCGAGCAGTTCTTC
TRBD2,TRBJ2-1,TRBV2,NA,CASRSGGAPTEEQFF,TGTGCCAGCCGGAGCGGGGGGGCGCCCACCGAGGAGCAGTTCTTC
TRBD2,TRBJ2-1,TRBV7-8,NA,CASSTPTGTSGISSYNEQFF,TGTGCCAGCAGTACTCCTACCGGGACTAGCGGAATAAGCTCCTACAATGAGCAGTTCTTC
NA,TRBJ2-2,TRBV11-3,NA,CASSSSANTGELFF,TGTGCCAGCAGTTCTTCCGCGAACACCGGGGAGCTGTTTTTT
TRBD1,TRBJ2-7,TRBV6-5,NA,CAGRQGSSYEQYF,TGTGCCGGAAGACAGGGAAGCTCCTACGAGCAGTACTTC
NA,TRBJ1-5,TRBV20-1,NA,CSASMGLDQPQHF,TGCAGTGCTAGTATGGGGCTCGATCAGCCCCAGCATTTT
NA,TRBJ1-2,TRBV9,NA,CASSGWEDTTPGGQKNYGYTF,TGTGCCAGCAGTGGCTGGGAGGACACCACACCGGGCGGACAAAAAAACTATGGCTACACCTTC
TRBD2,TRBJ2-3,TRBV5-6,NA,CASSPLAGALTDTQYF,TGTGCCAGCAGCCCCCTAGCGGGGGCCCTCACAGATACGCAGTATTTT
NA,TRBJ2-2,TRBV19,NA,CASTQANTGELFF,TGTGCCAGTACACAGGCGAACACCGGGGAGCTGTTTTTT
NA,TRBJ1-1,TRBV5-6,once,CASSGHSGSVNTEAFF,TGTGCCAGCAGCGGCCACTCCGGGTCGGTGAACACTGAAGCTTTCTTT
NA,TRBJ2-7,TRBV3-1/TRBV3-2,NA,CASSQGQGVGYEQYF,TGTGCCAGCAGCCAAGGGCAAGGGGTCGGATACGAGCAGTACTTC
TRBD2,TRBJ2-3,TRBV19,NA,CASSTQGLAGGIDTQYF,TGTGCCAGTAGTACCCAAGGACTAGCGGGGGGTATAGATACGCAGTATTTT
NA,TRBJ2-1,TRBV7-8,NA,CASSPRGKEAYNEQFF,TGTGCCAGCAGCCCCCGGGGGAAGGAGGCTTACAATGAGCAGTTCTTC
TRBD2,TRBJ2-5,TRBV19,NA,CATHLGLAGVTYKNVTQYF,TGTGCCACACACCTGGGACTAGCGGGAGTGACCTACAAGAACGTGACCCAGTACTTC
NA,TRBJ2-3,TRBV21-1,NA,CASRIRVGRDTQYF,TGTGCCAGCAGAATCCGGGTAGGCCGGGATACGCAGTATTTT
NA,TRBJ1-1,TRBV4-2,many,CASSQDRALAEAFF,TGTGCCAGCAGCCAAGACCGTGCGCTGGCTGAAGCTTTCTTT
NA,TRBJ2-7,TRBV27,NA,CASRVGVAQYF,TGTGCCAGCAGAGTAGGGGTCGCGCAGTACTTC
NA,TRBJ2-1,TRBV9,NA,CASSVARVDNEQFF,TGTGCCAGCAGCGTAGCCAGGGTTGACAATGAGCAGTTCTTC
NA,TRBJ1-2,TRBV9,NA,CASSVEEGRRYGYTF,TGTGCCAGCAGCGTAGAGGAAGGGAGGCGTTATGGCTACACCTTC
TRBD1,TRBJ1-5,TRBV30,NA,CAWNGQGGGQPQHF,TGTGCCTGGAACGGACAGGGAGGAGGTCAGCCCCAGCATTTT
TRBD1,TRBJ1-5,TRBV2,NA,CASSTGVGQPQHF,TGTGCCAGCAGTACAGGGGTGGGTCAGCCCCAGCATTTT
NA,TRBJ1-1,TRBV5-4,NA,CASSLDRANTEAFF,TGTGCCAGCAGCTTGGACAGGGCTAACACTGAAGCTTTCTTT
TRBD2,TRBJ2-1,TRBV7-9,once,CASSYAGLAGWDEQFF,TGTGCCAGCAGCTATGCGGGACTAGCGGGTTGGGATGAGCAGTTCTTC
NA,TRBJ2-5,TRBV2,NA,CASSDSNWMSGETQYF,TGTGCCAGCAGTGACAGCAATTGGATGAGCGGGGAGACCCAGTACTTC
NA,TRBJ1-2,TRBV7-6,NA,CASSPQAAGDNYGYTF,TGTGCCAGCAGCCCCCAGGCGGCAGGGGATAACTATGGCTACACCTTC
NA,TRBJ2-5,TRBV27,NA,CASRPARGDQETQYF,TGTGCCAGCAGACCTGCCAGGGGGGACCAAGAGACCCAGTACTTC
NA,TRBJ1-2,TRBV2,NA,CAREKSGGQGGGYTF,TGTGCCAGGGAGAAATCTGGGGGACAAGGCGGAGGCTACACCTTC
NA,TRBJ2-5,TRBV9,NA,CASSPRSGGIETQYF,TGTGCCAGCAGCCCTCGGTCTGGCGGGATTGAGACCCAGTACTTC
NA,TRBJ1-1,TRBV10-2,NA,CASRDTGSYTEAFF,TGCGCCAGCAGAGATACAGGGTCGTACACTGAAGCTTTCTTT
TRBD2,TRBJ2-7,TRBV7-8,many,CASSIGLAASYEQYF,TGTGCCAGCAGCATCGGACTAGCGGCTTCCTACGAGCAGTACTTC
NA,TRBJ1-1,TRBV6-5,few,CASSYWRGSEAFF,TGTGCCAGCAGTTATTGGAGGGGCTCTGAAGCTTTCTTT
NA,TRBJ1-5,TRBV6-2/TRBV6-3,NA,CASSYSSRGEFNQPQHF,TGTGCCAGCAGTTACTCGAGTAGGGGCGAATTCAATCAGCCCCAGCATTTT
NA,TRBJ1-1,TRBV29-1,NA,CSVEGRLGTEAFF,TGCAGCGTTGAAGGGCGGCTAGGTACTGAAGCTTTCTTT
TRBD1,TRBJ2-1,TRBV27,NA,CASSLGQGRNNEQFF,TGTGCCAGCAGTTTGGGACAGGGTCGAAACAATGAGCAGTTCTTC
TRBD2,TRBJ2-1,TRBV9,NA,CASSVAGAIYNEQFF,TGTGCCAGCAGCGTTGCGGGAGCTATCTACAATGAGCAGTTCTTC
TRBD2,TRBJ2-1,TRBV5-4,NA,CASSLSPSGVEQFF,TGTGCCAGCAGCCTGTCGCCTAGCGGGGTTGAGCAGTTCTTC
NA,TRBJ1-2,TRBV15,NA,CATSRVPSGGSFGYTF,TGTGCCACCAGCAGAGTGCCAAGCGGGGGCTCCTTCGGCTACACCTTC
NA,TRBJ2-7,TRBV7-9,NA,CASSHLEALEQYF,TGTGCCAGCAGCCACCTAGAGGCCTTGGAGCAGTACTTC
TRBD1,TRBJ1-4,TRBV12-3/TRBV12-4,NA,CASRSTGELFF,TGTGCCAGCAGATCGACAGGGGAACTGTTTTTT
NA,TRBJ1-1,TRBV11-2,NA,CASSLRGGGNTEAFF,TGTGCCAGCAGCCTTAGGGGGGGAGGGAACACTGAAGCTTTCTTT
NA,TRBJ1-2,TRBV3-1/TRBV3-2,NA,CASSRRGYGYTF,TGTGCCAGCAGCCGGAGAGGGTATGGCTACACCTTC
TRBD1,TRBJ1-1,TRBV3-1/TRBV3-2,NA,CASSHPGQGRTEAFF,TGTGCCAGCAGCCATCCGGGACAGGGGAGAACTGAAGCTTTCTTT
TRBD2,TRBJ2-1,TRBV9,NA,CASSPPAGGRAPSSYNEQFF,TGTGCCAGCAGCCCACCAGCCGGCGGGAGGGCTCCTAGCTCCTACAATGAGCAGTTCTTC
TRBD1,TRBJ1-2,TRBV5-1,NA,CASSLTGASQYGYTF,TGCGCCAGCAGCTTGACAGGGGCTTCTCAATATGGCTACACCTTC
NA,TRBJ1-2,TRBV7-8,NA,CASSLDLRRENYGYTF,TGTGCCAGCAGCTTAGACCTCAGGAGGGAGAACTATGGCTACACCTTC
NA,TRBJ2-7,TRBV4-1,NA,CASSRNGDYEQYF,TGCGCCAGCAGCCGAAACGGAGACTACGAGCAGTACTTC
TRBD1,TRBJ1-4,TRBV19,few,CASSIDRQGATNEKLFF,TGTGCCAGTAGTATTGATCGTCAGGGGGCAACTAATGAAAAACTGTTTTTT